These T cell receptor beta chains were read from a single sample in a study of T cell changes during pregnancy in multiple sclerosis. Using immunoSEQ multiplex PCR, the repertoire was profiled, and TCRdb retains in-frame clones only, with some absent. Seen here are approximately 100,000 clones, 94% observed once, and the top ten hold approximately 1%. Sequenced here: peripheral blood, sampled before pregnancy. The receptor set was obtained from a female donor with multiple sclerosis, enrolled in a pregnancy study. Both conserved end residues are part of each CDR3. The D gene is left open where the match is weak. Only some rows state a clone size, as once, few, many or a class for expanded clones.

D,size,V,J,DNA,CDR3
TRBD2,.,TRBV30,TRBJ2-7,TGTGCCTGGAGCGGAGAAGCGGGGATAAACTACGAGCAGTACTTC,CAWSGEAGINYEQYF
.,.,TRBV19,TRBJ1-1,TGTGCCAGTAGTATGGACCTGGGCCGGGTGGGAGCTGAAGCTTTCTTT,CASSMDLGRVGAEAFF
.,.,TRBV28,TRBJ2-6,TGTGCCAGCAGTTGGCGGATCGCTGGGGCCAACGTCCTGACTTTC,CASSWRIAGANVLTF
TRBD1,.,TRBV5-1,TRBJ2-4,TGCGCCAGCAGCGTCGGGACAGGACAAATTCAGTACTTC,CASSVGTGQIQYF
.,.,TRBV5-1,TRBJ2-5,TGCGCCAGCAGATTAGAAGAGACCCAGTACTTC,CASRLEETQYF
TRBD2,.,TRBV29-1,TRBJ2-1,TGCAGCGTAGCCGGCGGGACTACATCCTACAATGAGCAGTTCTTC,CSVAGGTTSYNEQFF
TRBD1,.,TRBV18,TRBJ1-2,TGTGCCAGCTCACCTGGGACAGACTATGGCTACACCTTC,CASSPGTDYGYTF
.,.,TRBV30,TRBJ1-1,TGTGCCTGGACCCACCCGGACAACTCTATGAACACTGAAGCTTTCTTT,CAWTHPDNSMNTEAFF
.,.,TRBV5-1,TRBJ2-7,TGCGCCAGCAGCCTACTGGGCAGCTCCTACGAGCAGTACTTC,CASSLLGSSYEQYF
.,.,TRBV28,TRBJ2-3,TGTGCCAGCAGTTTATTAGGCAGGGTCCCTAGGTATTTT,CASSLLGRVPRYF
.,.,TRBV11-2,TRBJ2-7,TGTGCCAGCAGCTTAGAAACCCGGTACGAGCAGTACTTC,CASSLETRYEQYF
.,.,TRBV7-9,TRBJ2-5,TGTGCCAGCAGCTTTTTGGGAGGTCCCCAAGAGACCCAGTACTTC,CASSFLGGPQETQYF
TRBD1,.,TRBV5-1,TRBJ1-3,TGCGCCAGCAGGAATGACAGGGTCTCTGGAAACACCATATATTTT,CASRNDRVSGNTIYF
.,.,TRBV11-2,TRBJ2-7,TGTGCCAGCAGCGTCACAGTACTCTCCTACGAGCAGTACTTC,CASSVTVLSYEQYF
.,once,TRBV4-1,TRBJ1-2,TGCGCTAGCAGCCCAATCCCCCCCGTCACTCTAAACTATGGCTACACCTTC,CASSPIPPVTLNYGYTF
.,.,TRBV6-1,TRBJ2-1,TGTGCCAGCAGTGACGGAGGACTCCCCTACAATGAGCAGTTCTTC,CASSDGGLPYNEQFF
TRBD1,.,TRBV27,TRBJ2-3,TGTGCCAGCAGTATAACCCGACAGGGATCTAAGCAGTATTTT,CASSITRQGSKQYF
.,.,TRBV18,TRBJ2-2,TGTGCCAGCTCACCAACAGGGATCACCGGGGAGCTGTTTTTT,CASSPTGITGELFF
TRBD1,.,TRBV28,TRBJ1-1,TGTGCCAGCAGTTTAACAGGGGGCGCGAACACTGAAGCTTTCTTT,CASSLTGGANTEAFF
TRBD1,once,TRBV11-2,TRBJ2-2,TGTGCCAGCAGCTTAATAGCGACAGGGTACACCGGGGAGCTGTTTTTT,CASSLIATGYTGELFF
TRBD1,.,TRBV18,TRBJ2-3,TGTGCCAGCTTGGACAGGGGGACAGATACGCAGTATTTT,CASLDRGTDTQYF
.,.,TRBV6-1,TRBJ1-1,TGTGCCAGTAGAGCCGGGACTACGGGCACTGAAGCTTTCTTT,CASRAGTTGTEAFF
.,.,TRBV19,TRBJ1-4,TGTGCCAGTAATGGACAGCTTGGGGAAAAACTGTTTTTT,CASNGQLGEKLFF
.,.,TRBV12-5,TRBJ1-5,TGTGCTAGTGGTGGAGCTACTAGCAATCAGCCCCAGCATTTT,CASGGATSNQPQHF